Following are 26 T cell receptor beta chains from one sample sequenced in a study of T cells in women clearing cervical HPV infection. Sequencing used immunoSEQ multiplex PCR; TCRdb keeps in-frame clones, though not all of them. The sample totals around 39,000 clones; its top ten clones hold 6.4%. Material: blood buffy coat. Source of these receptors: a woman between 18 and 69 years old with a cervical HPV16 infection that either progressed to CIN3+ or cleared (not recorded which).

As for this clone: Mismatch with germline at one junction end may stem from a read error. The read finishes 3 residues shy of the CDR3 end, and the germline J gene is used to complete it. This chain links TRBV6-2 or TRBV6-3 with TRBJ2-3; D possibly corresponds to TRBD2 (6 bases). The CDR3 is 14 residues long. The germline V gene has CDR1 MNHEY and CDR2 SVGEGT. The CDR3 DNA, read in part, is TGTGCCAGCACTTACTCTGCGGGGCGTCAGCCG. This codes for CASTYSAGRQP. From start to end, the CDR3 is CASTYSAGRQPQYF.

CDR3 DNA, as far as it was read: TGCGCCAGCAGCTCAGGGTCGGGAGGTGAAAAG. Its translation is CASSSGSGGEK. The whole CDR3 sequence is CASSSGSGGEKLFF. This rearrangement joins TRBV5-1 to TRBJ2-2, with 7 bases matching TRBD2. The CDR3 extends 3 residues past the end of the read, so its final part is completed from the germline J gene. The CDR3 consists of 14 residues. Germline CDR1 is SGHRS and CDR2 is YFSETQ. The full variable domain, in which reference TRBV5-1 and TRBJ2-2 provide the parts outside the CDR3, is KAGVTQTPRYLIKTRGQQVTLSCSPISGHRSVSWYQQTPGQGLQFLFEYFSETQRNKGNFPGRFSGRQFSNSRSEMNVSTLELGDSALYLCASSSGSGGEKLFFGEGSRLTVL.

Here the CDR3 reads CASSMRGGDEKLFF. The CDR3 bases that were read are TGTGCCAGTAGTATGAGAGGGGGCGACGAAAAG. The J gene is TRBJ2-2, the V gene TRBV19, with 7 bases that match TRBD1. The read gets to within 3 residues of the CDR3 end, and the germline J gene fills in the rest. Looked up from germline, CDR1 is LNHDA and CDR2 is SQIVND (reference sequence). This CDR3 region has 14 residues.

In the case of this clone: From the germline J gene comes the end of the CDR3, since the read stops 3 residues before it. The genes are TRBV30 and TRBJ2-1, with D maybe TRBD1 (6 bases). CDR3 length: 13 amino acids. V lost 1 base and J lost 7, with 11 bases in between. Germline loops: CDR1 GTSNPN, CDR2 SVGIG (reference sequence). The part of the CDR3 DNA that was read is TGTGCCTGGAGTGAAGACAGGAGGAATGAG. This codes for CAWSEDRRNE. The whole CDR3 protein is CAWSEDRRNEQFF.

The CDR3 region is CASSYGGGNDEQFF. The sequenced part of the CDR3 DNA is TGTGCCAGCAGTTATGGAGGGGGCAACGATGAG. The chain has TRBV6-2 or TRBV6-3 and TRBJ2-1, with D perhaps matching TRBD1 (7 bases). The read stops 3 residues short of the end of the CDR3; the missing end is completed from the germline J gene. This CDR3 has 14 amino acids. Germline V gene data show CDR1 as MNHEY and CDR2 as SVGEGT. V lost 3 bases and J lost 8, with 14 bases in between.

In the case of this clone: The read falls 3 residues short of the CDR3 end, and the missing part is taken from the germline J gene. The chain joins TRBV20-1 to TRBJ1-1, with 7 bases lining up with TRBD1. Germline CDR1 DFQATT, CDR2 SNEGSKA (reference sequence). The V gene end was trimmed by 7 bases and the J gene end by 1 base; junction bases not matched to a gene: 0. This CDR3 contains 11 residues. CDR3 sequence: CSGQGNTEAFF. CDR3 bases read: TGCAGTGGACAGGGGAACACTGAA.

Comment on this clone: The CDR3 end falls 3 residues outside the read, so it is completed with the germline J gene. The chain uses TRBV10-3 and TRBJ1-2, with 7 bases that match TRBD1. CDR1 is ENHRY and CDR2 is SYGVKD in the germline V gene. The CDR3 extends over 16 amino acids. CDR3 protein: CAISESTGSGPGGYTF. CDR3 bases read: TGTGCCATCAGTGAGTCGACAGGGTCGGGTCCGGGGGGC.

With respect to this clone: From the germline J gene comes the end of the CDR3, since the read stops 3 residues before it. This rearrangement joins TRBV7-2 to TRBJ2-5; no definite D call. The V end was cut by 1 base, the J end by 5 bases, with 11 bases between. The CDR3 runs 14 residues. Per the germline V gene, CDR1 is SGHTA and CDR2 is FQGNSA. CDR3 bases read: TGTGCCAGCAGCTTAGAACTCGCCCGTGAGACC. Protein sequence: CASSLELARET. The full CDR3 reads CASSLELARETQYF.

This clone is classed as medium-sized by frequency. The sequence runs out 3 residues before the end of the CDR3; the remainder is reconstructed from the germline J gene. The rearrangement uses TRBV14 and TRBJ2-1; D not certain. Trimming removed 1 base from V and 4 bases from J, with 11 bases in between. CDR3 size: 15 residues. Germline V gene sequence: CDR1 SGHDN, CDR2 FVKESK. The CDR3 DNA, read in part, is TGTGCCAGCAGCCAAGGGCTGGCGGAATACAATGAG. Protein sequence: CASSQGLAEYNE. The CDR3 in full is CASSQGLAEYNEQFF.

Comments on this clone: The read halts 3 residues ahead of the CDR3 end, with the missing end drawn from the germline J gene. V gene TRBV5-1 combines with J gene TRBJ2-4; 12 bases agree with TRBD1. This CDR3 contains 17 residues. Germline CDR1 is SGHRS and CDR2 is YFSETQ. The CDR3 is CASSSGVGTGGQETQYF. The part of the CDR3 DNA that was read is TGCGCCAGCAGCTCGGGGGTCGGGACAGGGGGCCAAGAGACT.

In the case of this clone: The read halts 3 residues ahead of the CDR3 end, with the missing end drawn from the germline J gene. The rearrangement uses TRBV5-1 and TRBJ2-7; 10 bases agree with TRBD1. CDR3 length equals 15 residues. With V trimmed by 0 bases and J by 5 bases, 5 bases remained unmatched. CDR1 and CDR2 from the germline V gene are SGHRS and YFSETQ. Incomplete CDR3 DNA: TGCGCCAGCAGCTTGGGAGGGACAGGGGCTCACGAG. Translation: CASSLGGTGAHE. The full CDR3 is CASSLGGTGAHEQYF.

Remarks on this clone: At one boundary the junction diverges from the germline segment, which might be a read error. The CDR3 end is not reached by the read, which stops 3 residues before it; the germline J gene fills it in. The chain uses TRBV20-1 and TRBJ1-2; no firm D call. Germline-derived CDR1 and CDR2 are DFQATT and SNEGSKA (reference sequence). The CDR3 consists of 14 residues. CDR3 DNA (partial): TGCAGTGCTAGTGTGTTTGGGTCGAACTATGGT. The encoded protein is CSASVFGSNYG. The full CDR3 is CSASVFGSNYGYTF.

Concerning this clone itself: The read terminates 3 residues before the CDR3 end, so the remaining end is supplied by the germline J gene. V and J are TRBV7-6 and TRBJ2-1; 9 positions agree with TRBD2. Germline assignment: CDR1 SGHVS and CDR2 FNYEAQ. The J segment lost 5 bases and the V segment lost 0 bases, leaving 11 bases of the junction unmatched. The CDR3 contains 18 residues. CDR3: CASSLAHMAGGPHNEQFF. The sequenced CDR3 bases are TGTGCCAGCAGCTTAGCGCATATGGCGGGAGGGCCCCACAATGAG.

With respect to this clone: The read comes to an end 3 residues before the CDR3 does, leaving the germline J gene to fill in the end. This sequence joins TRBV18 and TRBJ2-3; TRBD2 matches at 9 bases. The junction had 9 bases not matched to a gene; V was cut back by 3 bases and J by 5 bases. The CDR3 runs 16 residues. Germline V gene lookup returns CDR1 KGHSH and CDR2 LQKENI. The CDR3 sequence is CASSPRGLASKDTQYF. The sequenced part of the CDR3 DNA is TGTGCCAGCTCACCTCGCGGACTAGCGAGTAAAGATACG.

CDR3 DNA (partial): TGCGCCAGCAGCTCCCCTCAGACCTACGAG. This translates into CASSSPQTYE. The CDR3 as a whole reads CASSSPQTYEQYF. V gene TRBV5-1 combines with J gene TRBJ2-7; D remains ambiguous. The read ends 3 residues early relative to the CDR3; the germline J gene fills the gap. V lost 3 bases and J 2 bases, leaving 9 bases between the germline ends. This CDR3 contains 13 residues. Germline V gene sequence: CDR1 SGHRS, CDR2 YFSETQ.

As concerns this clone: With the read ending 3 residues before the CDR3 end, the germline J gene is used to fill in that end. The V and J genes are TRBV2 and TRBJ2-2, with a tentative D call TRBD1 (6 bases). The CDR3 totals 16 residues. Germline values: CDR1 SNHLY, CDR2 FYNNEI. Trimming pared 5 bases from V and 1 base from J, leaving 14 bases between. The CDR3 DNA, read in part, is TGTGCCAGCAGTCCTCAGGGGTGGGGGAACACCGGGGAG. It codes for CASSPQGWGNTGE. The full CDR3 protein reads CASSPQGWGNTGELFF.

For this clone: From the germline J gene comes the end of the CDR3, since the read stops 3 residues before it. J is TRBJ2-7 and V is TRBV2; D is possibly TRBD2 (5 bases). The germline V and J ends were trimmed by 5 bases and 4 bases, with 12 bases remaining between them. Germline V gene sequence: CDR1 SNHLY, CDR2 FYNNEI. This CDR3 spans 13 amino acids. The CDR3 loop reads CASSQRVPYEQYF. The DNA read from the CDR3 is TGTGCCAGCAGTCAGAGGGTGCCGTACGAG.

About this clone itself: The read is 3 residues too short to cover the CDR3 end, so that end is filled in from the germline J gene. The chain carries TRBV19 and TRBJ1-1; D unresolved. Germline CDR1 and CDR2: LNHDA and SQIVND (reference sequence). Trimming removed 5 bases at V and 3 bases at J, with 10 bases between. This CDR3 comprises 13 residues. The sequenced part of the CDR3 DNA is TGTGCCAGTAGTGCCAGCCAGGACACTGAA. It yields the protein CASSASQDTE. The whole CDR3 region reads CASSASQDTEAFF.

Comments on this clone: The read halts 3 residues ahead of the CDR3 end, with the missing end drawn from the germline J gene. The chain joins TRBV5-1 to TRBJ1-2; no clear D. This CDR3 spans 14 amino acids. CDR1 SGHRS and CDR2 YFSETQ come from the germline V gene. The covered CDR3 bases are TGCGCCAGCAGCTTGTCCCTAGCGGGCTACGAC. Translated: CASSLSLAGYD. The whole CDR3 reads CASSLSLAGYDYTF.

Comment on this clone: The CDR3 goes on 3 residues after the read ends, and that part is filled in from the germline J gene. The chain joins TRBV28 to TRBJ2-5; possibly TRBD2 for D (6 bases). From germline, CDR1 is MDHEN and CDR2 SYDVKM. There are 15 residues in the CDR3. V lost 5 bases to trimming and J lost 1 base, with 14 bases between them. CDR3 DNA, as far as it was read: TGTGCCAGCAGTCCCTCGACTAGGGGCCAAGAGACC. This sequence encodes CASSPSTRGQET. The full CDR3 reads CASSPSTRGQETQYF.

With regard to this clone: The CDR3 end lies 3 residues beyond the end of the read and is filled in from the germline J gene. The V gene is TRBV20-1, the J gene TRBJ1-2; D is possibly TRBD1 (6 bases). V was trimmed by 1 base and J by 5 bases, leaving 14 bases between them. CDR1 DFQATT and CDR2 SNEGSKA come from the germline V gene (reference sequence). The CDR3 loop spans 14 amino acids. The CDR3 region is CSARGTAELYGYTF. The CDR3 DNA, read in part, is TGCAGTGCTAGAGGGACAGCGGAGTTATATGGC.

Remarks on this clone: The junction shows a germline mismatch at one end, possibly a read error. The same CDR3 arises from other DNA sequences in this sample as well. The CDR3 DNA, read in part, is TGTGCCAGCAGTGCCCAGGGGGGAAACACT. Protein product: CASSAQGGNT. Given in full, the CDR3 is CASSAQGGNTIYF. The chain is built from TRBV6-1 and TRBJ1-3, with TRBD1 identical over 7 bases. The CDR3 extends 3 residues past the end of the read, so its final part is completed from the germline J gene. CDR1 and CDR2 (germline): MNHNS, SASEGT. CDR3 length: 13 amino acids.

For this clone: An end of the junction does not agree with germline; a read error may underlie this. The read stops 3 residues short of the end of the CDR3; the missing end is completed from the germline J gene. Other DNA sequences within the sample encode an identical CDR3. The chain links TRBV19 to TRBJ1-3; possible D gene TRBD1, 6 bases. Germline CDR1 LNHDA, CDR2 SQIVND (reference sequence). This CDR3 is built from 13 residues. The CDR3 loop is CASRTDYGNTIYF. The sequenced part of the CDR3 DNA is TGTGCCAGCCGGACAGATTATGGAAACACT.

On this clone itself: The read stops 3 residues short of the end of the CDR3; the missing end is completed from the germline J gene. The gene calls are TRBV20-1 and TRBJ1-4, with a possible D match to TRBD1 (6 bases). Germline CDR1 and CDR2: DFQATT and SNEGSKA (reference sequence). This CDR3 contains 15 residues. The CDR3 loop is CSARQGSSYNSPLFF. The covered CDR3 bases are TGCAGTGCTAGACAGGGGAGCTCCTATAATTCACCA.

Its frequency marks this clone as medium-sized. The CDR3 extends 3 residues past the end of the read, so its final part is completed from the germline J gene. This chain connects TRBV5-6 to TRBJ1-4; D is possibly TRBD1 (6 bases). The V gene's germline CDR1 is SGHDT and CDR2 YYEEEE. V gave up 2 bases and J gave up 8 bases, with 16 bases separating them. This CDR3 spans 15 amino acids. CDR3 amino acids: CASSLRRLGGEKLFF. Partial CDR3 DNA: TGTGCCAGCAGCTTACGAAGGCTTGGGGGCGAAAAA.

CDR3 sequence reads: CASSPGTPDHEQYF. The CDR3 DNA, read in part, is TGTGCCAGCAGCCCAGGGACTCCCGACCACGAG. The chain links TRBV7-6 to TRBJ2-7; possibly TRBD2 for D (6 bases). The read finishes 3 residues shy of the CDR3 end, and the germline J gene is used to complete it. Deletions cut 5 bases from V and 5 bases from J, with 16 bases between. CDR3 length equals 14 residues. Per germline, CDR1 SGHVS and CDR2 FNYEAQ.